What follows are 14 T cell receptor beta chains derived from one specimen sequenced in a study of control samples from healthy donors and cancer patients. Using immunoSEQ multiplex PCR, the repertoire was profiled, and TCRdb retains in-frame clones only, with some absent. Of 150,000 to 200,000 clones in the sample, roughly 88% were seen once. The sequenced material came from blood. The receptors come from a woman in her twenties or thirties in good health.

V gene TRBV6-6 combines with J gene TRBJ1-1, with 7 bases lining up with TRBD1. Unmatched junction bases numbered 5, after V lost 6 bases and J lost 4 bases. The CDR3 is 13 residues long. Germline CDR1 MNHNY, CDR2 SVGAGI (reference sequence). The CDR3: CASRAQGGTEAFF. DNA of the CDR3: TGTGCCAGCAGGGCCCAGGGGGGCACTGAAGCTTTCTTT.

This sequence joins TRBV4-2 and TRBJ2-7, with TRBD2 matching 7 bases. The CDR3 has 17 residues. With 4 bases clipped from V and 0 bases from J, the junction kept 12 bases outside the gene matches. CDR1 LGHNA and CDR2 YNFKEQ come from the germline V gene. The CDR3 reads CASSPNPASGSSYEQYF. DNA for the CDR3: TGTGCCAGCAGCCCCAATCCCGCTAGCGGAAGCTCCTACGAGCAGTACTTC.

The chain couples TRBV19 to TRBJ2-3, with 7 bases lining up with TRBD2. V was clipped by 7 bases and J by 1 base; unmatched bases: 11. There are 16 residues in the CDR3. Germline CDR1 is LNHDA and CDR2 is SQIVND (reference sequence). CDR3 in DNA: TGTGCCAGTACTCGTGCGGGGCTAGCGGGCACAGATACGCAGTATTTT. This codes for CASTRAGLAGTDTQYF.

The rearrangement joins TRBV5-4 to TRBJ2-3, with TRBD1 as a possible D gene (6 bases). V dropped 4 bases and J dropped 2 bases, with 11 bases sitting between them. This CDR3 is built from 14 residues. The V gene's germline CDR1 is SGHNT and CDR2 YYREEE (reference sequence). CDR3: CASSPDRPTDTQYF. The CDR3 bases are TGTGCCAGCAGCCCGGACAGACCCACAGATACGCAGTATTTT.

V usage is TRBV27 and J usage is TRBJ2-3; 7 positions match TRBD2. The CDR3 is made up of 12 amino acids. With V trimmed by 7 bases and J by 15 bases, 13 bases remained unmatched. CDR1 and CDR2 from the germline V gene are MNHEY and SMNVEV (reference sequence). CDR3 sequence (DNA): TGTGCCAGCACCTCGGGAGGACAAAGGCGATATTTT. It specifies CASTSGGQRRYF.

The V gene is TRBV3-1 (or the pseudogene TRBV3-2), the J gene TRBJ2-5, with D unclear. Germline CDR1 reads LGHDT; CDR2 reads YNNKEL (reference sequence). The CDR3 totals 13 residues. Trimming shortened V by 1 base and J by 4 bases, and 7 bases separated the two germline ends. CDR3 residues: CASSQAGGETQYF. In DNA, the CDR3 is TGTGCCAGCAGCCAAGCTGGCGGAGAGACCCAGTACTTC.

This rearrangement joins TRBV10-3 to TRBJ1-6; no reliable D call. V lost 10 bases to trimming and J lost 0 bases, with 13 bases between them. Germline-derived CDR1 and CDR2 are ENHRY and SYGVKD. The CDR3 has 15 amino acids. The CDR3 region is CATTGGSSYNSPLHF. DNA of the CDR3: TGTGCCACCACGGGTGGGAGCTCCTATAATTCACCCCTCCACTTT.

The CDR3 nucleotides read TGTGCCAGCAGCCCCCTAGAAACCGGGGAGCTGTTTTTT. Protein: CASSPLETGELFF. The chain combines TRBV27 with TRBJ2-2; D uncertain. Germline loops: CDR1 MNHEY, CDR2 SMNVEV (reference sequence). The CDR3 is made up of 13 amino acids. Trimming removed 6 bases at V and 5 bases at J, with 10 bases between.

The V call is TRBV5-6, the J call TRBJ1-1, with TRBD1 matching 8 bases. This CDR3 has 16 residues. The germline V gene has CDR1 SGHDT and CDR2 YYEEEE. J was trimmed by 4 bases and V by 3 bases; bases with no gene match: 11. CDR3 nucleotide sequence: TGTGCCAGCAGCTCTATACGACAAACAGGGGGCACTGAAGCTTTCTTT. Amino acids: CASSSIRQTGGTEAFF.

This chain joins TRBV6-5 and TRBJ2-7, with D tentatively TRBD1 (6 bases). Germline V gene sequence: CDR1 MNHEY, CDR2 SVGAGI. V lost 5 bases, J lost 5 bases, and 16 bases lay in between. This CDR3 comprises 14 residues. CDR3 coding DNA: TGTGCCAGCAGTCCGGATACAGGGTTCAACGAGCAGTACGTC. It yields the protein CASSPDTGFNEQYV.

This clone was picked up one time. The V and J genes are TRBV5-1 and TRBJ2-3; 9 positions agree with TRBD1. The length of the CDR3 is 15 residues. The germline CDR1 and CDR2 sequences are SGHRS and YFSETQ. After removal of 3 bases from V and 2 bases from J, the junction contained 4 bases not matched to a gene. CDR3 coding DNA: TGCGCCAGCAGCTGGACAGGGGCTGACACAGATACGCAGTATTTT. It codes for CASSWTGADTDTQYF.

The V gene is TRBV12-3 or TRBV12-4, the J gene TRBJ2-7; a weak D match, TRBD1 (5 bases). CDR3 length: 13 residues. Between the trimmed V and J ends, which lost 5 bases and 3 bases, there was a span of 11 bases. In nucleotides, the CDR3 is TGTGCCAGCAGTCAAGACCAGGGCTACGAGCAGTACGTC. Residues: CASSQDQGYEQYV.

The rearrangement uses TRBV6-1 and TRBJ2-7; D may be TRBD1 or TRBD2 (5 bases each). Trimming took off 4 bases at V and 3 bases at J, with 22 bases between the two ends. The CDR3 length is 17 residues. CDR1 MNHNS and CDR2 SASEGT come from the germline V gene. The CDR3 DNA follows: TGTGCCAGCAGTGCCGATCCCGAGGGGCCTCCCAACTACGAGCAGTACGTC. It translates to CASSADPEGPPNYEQYV.

This rearrangement joins TRBV10-3 to TRBJ1-2; D perhaps matches TRBD1 (6 bases). Trimming took off 7 bases at V and 6 bases at J, with 12 bases between the two ends. The CDR3 has 12 residues. The V gene's germline CDR1 is ENHRY and CDR2 SYGVKD. CDR3 DNA: TGTGCCATCAACTACAGGGAGCATGGCTACACCTTC. Residues: CAINYREHGYTF.